The 30 T cell receptor beta chains presented below share a single source sample, sequenced in a study of neoadjuvant nivolumab and ipilimumab in lung cancer. The repertoire was sequenced with immunoSEQ multiplex PCR; TCRdb's copy has only in-frame clones and lacks some. Among some 28,000 clones, 83% were seen once, and the ten largest hold 5% to 6.5%. The material sequenced was tumor tissue, taken after neoadjuvant nivolumab, alone or with ipilimumab, at or shortly before surgery. All receptors come from an adult with non-small cell lung cancer.

The rearrangement joins TRBV4-1 to TRBJ2-3; no reliable D call. Germline-derived CDR1 and CDR2 are MGHRA and YSYEKL. V gave up 4 bases and J gave up 4 bases, with 12 bases separating them. The CDR3 spans 14 residues. This CDR3 is CASSLLAAADTQYF. Here the CDR3 DNA reads TGCGCCAGCAGCCTCCTTGCTGCTGCAGATACGCAGTATTTT.

The chain recombines TRBV10-3 with TRBJ1-2, with TRBD1 identical over 8 bases. Germline V CDR1 and CDR2: ENHRY, SYGVKD. CDR3 length equals 14 residues. V was clipped by 6 bases and J by 3 bases; unmatched bases: 6. The CDR3 region is CAIREQGGDYGYTF. CDR3 DNA: TGTGCCATCAGGGAACAGGGGGGTGACTATGGCTACACCTTC.

V and J are TRBV9 and TRBJ1-2; D gene uncertain. CDR3 length: 12 amino acids. V was cut by 3 bases and J by 3 bases, with 6 bases left in between. CDR1 SGDLS and CDR2 YYNGEE come from the germline V gene. CDR3 nucleotides: TGTGCCAGCAGCGCCATTGACTATGGCTACACCTTC. This translates into CASSAIDYGYTF.

The sample holds a few counts of this clone. The V call is TRBV7-9, the J call TRBJ2-3, with D possibly matching TRBD2 (5 bases). Germline CDR1 reads SEHNR; CDR2 reads FQNEAQ (reference sequence). The V end lost 5 bases, the J end lost 4 bases, and 19 bases lay between the germline ends. The CDR3 has 16 residues. In DNA, the CDR3 is TGTGCCAGCAGCCCCCTGACTACCTACTACCCAGATACGCAGTATTTT. The encoded protein is CASSPLTTYYPDTQYF.

V gene TRBV29-1 combines with J gene TRBJ1-1; 10 positions agree with TRBD1. The junction had 17 bases not matched to a gene; V was cut back by 5 bases and J by 5 bases. The CDR3 runs to 17 residues. Germline CDR1 and CDR2: SQVTM and ANQGSEA. CDR3 bases: TGCAGCGTTCTCCCGACATGGACAGGGGGGTTAGGGACTGAAGCTTTCTTT. This encodes CSVLPTWTGGLGTEAFF.

The sample holds one count of this clone. The rearrangement joins TRBV7-2 to TRBJ1-2; 8 bases map to TRBD1. The CDR3 spans 16 residues. In germline, CDR1 is SGHTA, CDR2 FQGNSA. V was pared by 5 bases and J by 8 bases, with 16 bases of the junction left unmatched. The chain's CDR3 is CASSKWTGNSISGYTF. Here the CDR3 DNA reads TGTGCCAGCAGCAAATGGACAGGGAATAGCATATCGGGCTACACCTTC.

A single count supports this clone. J is TRBJ1-6 and V is TRBV14; D remains unclear. Trimming removed 0 bases from V and 7 bases from J, with 10 bases in between. CDR3 size: 15 residues. CDR1 and CDR2 (germline): SGHDN, FVKESK. Here the CDR3 reads CASSQDPGWNSPLHF. For the CDR3, the DNA is TGTGCCAGCAGCCAAGATCCGGGATGGAATTCACCCCTCCACTTT. The full variable domain, in which reference TRBV14 and TRBJ1-6 provide the parts outside the CDR3, is EAGVTQFPSHSVIEKGQTVTLRCDPISGHDNLYWYRRVMGKEIKFLLHFVKESKQDESGMPNNRFLAERTGGTYSTLKVQPAELEDSGVYFCASSQDPGWNSPLHFGNGTRLTVT.

The chain combines TRBV30 with TRBJ2-7; 12 bases agree with TRBD2. There are 12 residues in the CDR3. From germline, CDR1 is GTSNPN and CDR2 SVGIG (reference sequence). J was trimmed by 6 bases and V by 4 bases; bases with no gene match: 1. DNA for the CDR3: TGTGCCTGGACGACTAGCGGGGGCGAGCAGTACTTC. Translation: CAWTTSGGEQYF.

The table lists this clone with a few counts. The chain carries TRBV7-2 and TRBJ2-7; 9 bases agree with TRBD1. The ends lost 4 bases at V and 3 bases at J; junction bases unmatched: 13. CDR1 is SGHTA and CDR2 is FQGNSA in the germline V gene. CDR3 length: 17 amino acids. This chain's CDR3 is CASSSRYRDRANYEQYF. The CDR3 DNA reads as TGTGCCAGCAGCTCGAGATACCGGGACAGGGCAAACTACGAGCAGTACTTC. Full variable domain (missing parts from reference TRBV7-2 and TRBJ2-7): GAGVSQSPSNKVTEKGKDVELRCDPISGHTALYWYRQSLGQGLEFLIYFQGNSAPDKSGLPSDRFSAERTGGSVSTLTIQRTQQEDSAVYLCASSSRYRDRANYEQYFGPGTRLTVT.

CDR3 nucleotide sequence: TGTGCCTGGACCGGGGCGGGGGAGACCCAGTACTTC. This sequence encodes CAWTGAGETQYF. The chain uses TRBV30 and TRBJ2-5; tentatively, D is TRBD2 (6 bases). The V and J ends lost 4 bases and 5 bases respectively, with 11 bases between them. From germline, CDR1 is GTSNPN and CDR2 SVGIG (reference sequence). The CDR3 is 12 amino acids.

This clone was found a few times. V usage is TRBV12-5 and J usage is TRBJ2-5; the D gene is possibly TRBD1 (6 bases). Germline V CDR1 and CDR2: LGHNT, FRNRAP. The CDR3 loop spans 12 amino acids. The ends were cut back, 6 bases at V and 5 bases at J, with 10 bases in the middle. CDR3 amino acids: CASGDRIETQYF. CDR3 sequence (DNA): TGTGCTAGTGGCGACAGGATTGAGACCCAGTACTTC.

The J gene is TRBJ1-4, the V gene TRBV6-1; 8 nucleotides agree with TRBD1. Trimming at V came to 6 bases and at J to 8 bases, leaving 8 bases not matched to a gene. Germline V gene data show CDR1 as MNHNS and CDR2 as SASEGT. The CDR3 spans 14 residues. CDR3 residues: CASSTGGGGEKLFF. For the CDR3, the DNA is TGTGCCAGCAGCACAGGGGGAGGAGGGGAAAAACTGTTTTTT.

The V and J genes are TRBV7-2 and TRBJ1-5, with a weak D call TRBD1 (5 bases). The germline gives CDR1 SGHTA, CDR2 FQGNSA. The V end was cut by 1 base, the J end by 11 bases, with 12 bases between. The CDR3 has 13 residues. CDR3: CASSLETGTAQHF. The CDR3 coding sequence is TGTGCCAGCAGCTTAGAAACCGGGACGGCCCAGCATTTT.

This chain links TRBV7-8 with TRBJ2-6; 8 nucleotides match TRBD2. V dropped 6 bases and J dropped 0; count of bases not matched to a gene: 7. This CDR3 has 17 amino acids. Germline V gives CDR1 SGHVS, CDR2 FQNEAQ. The CDR3 coding sequence is TGTGCCAGCAGTGGGACTAGTATAACCTCTGGGGCCAACGTCCTGACTTTC. This gives the protein CASSGTSITSGANVLTF.

The chain uses TRBV27 and TRBJ2-7; perhaps D is TRBD1 or TRBD2 (5 bases each). CDR3 length: 13 amino acids. Trimming took off 6 bases at V and 1 base at J, with 10 bases between the two ends. Germline assignment: CDR1 MNHEY and CDR2 SMNVEV (reference sequence). CDR3 sequence reads: CASRHGASYEQYF. The CDR3 bases are TGTGCCAGCAGGCACGGGGCTTCCTACGAGCAGTACTTC.

The rearrangement links TRBV27 to TRBJ2-7; D may be TRBD2 (5 bases). The germline V gene has CDR1 MNHEY and CDR2 SMNVEV (reference sequence). Trimming removed 3 bases at V and 3 bases at J, with 21 bases between. The CDR3 consists of 17 residues. Here the CDR3 reads CASSFSMRYSVDYEQYF. CDR3 bases: TGTGCCAGCAGTTTTAGTATGAGATATAGCGTGGACTACGAGCAGTACTTC.

This clone was recorded only once. Here the CDR3 DNA reads TGTGCCAGTAGTATGTCGGGGGTCGGGGCCAACGTCCTGACTTTC. Its protein is CASSMSGVGANVLTF. The J gene is TRBJ2-6, the V gene TRBV19; D might be TRBD2 (6 bases). CDR1 and CDR2 from the germline V gene are LNHDA and SQIVND (reference sequence). This CDR3 has 15 residues. Trimming removed 3 bases at V and 4 bases at J, with 10 bases between.

This chain uses TRBV7-8 with TRBJ2-2; D is possibly TRBD2 (5 bases). The CDR3 has 15 amino acids. With 7 bases removed from V and 5 bases from J, the gap between germline ends came to 17 bases. The germline V gene encodes CDR1 SGHVS and CDR2 FQNEAQ. The CDR3 loop is CASNSRAAGTGELFF. Here the CDR3 DNA reads TGTGCCAGCAATTCGAGGGCAGCAGGTACCGGGGAGCTGTTTTTT.

A few counts support this clone. This sequence joins TRBV10-2 and TRBJ2-7; possibly TRBD2 for D (6 bases). The V end was cut by 8 bases, the J end by 4 bases, with 12 bases between. CDR1 and CDR2 from the germline V gene are WSHSY and SAAADI. This CDR3 has 12 amino acids. This chain's CDR3 is CASRELSYEQYF. The CDR3 DNA follows: TGCGCCAGCCGGGAGTTGTCGTACGAGCAGTACTTC.

This clone occurred once. The V and J genes are TRBV1 and TRBJ2-7; the table names TRBD2, a call not compared with the DNA. TRBV1 is a pseudogene locus. This CDR3 is built from 15 residues. CDR3 coding DNA: TGCACCAGCAGCCATCGGGGCGGGAGCGCCTACGAGCAGTACTTC. This encodes CTSSHRGGSAYEQYF.

This clone was seen only a few times. The chain is built from TRBV30 and TRBJ1-1; perhaps TRBD1 as D (5 bases). The CDR3 sequence is 13 residues long. Germline-derived CDR1 and CDR2 are GTSNPN and SVGIG (reference sequence). Trimming pared 2 bases from V and 4 bases from J, leaving 11 bases between. CDR3: CAWSWGVGTEAFF. Here the CDR3 DNA reads TGTGCCTGGAGTTGGGGCGTGGGCACTGAAGCTTTCTTT.

V is TRBV5-1 and J is TRBJ1-2, with a tentative D call TRBD1 (5 bases). The germline V gene has CDR1 SGHRS and CDR2 YFSETQ. There are 13 residues in the CDR3. Trimming shortened V by 1 base and J by 11 bases, and 15 bases separated the two germline ends. CDR3 amino acids: CASSLIQTEIYTF. The CDR3 bases are TGCGCCAGCAGCTTGATTCAGACAGAAATATACACCTTC.

This chain joins TRBV30 and TRBJ1-2; D ambiguous. Germline values: CDR1 GTSNPN, CDR2 SVGIG (reference sequence). CDR3 length equals 12 residues. V was cut by 0 bases and J by 10 bases, with 12 bases left in between. The CDR3: CAWSVPRVFYTF. DNA for the CDR3: TGTGCCTGGAGTGTACCCCGCGTCTTCTACACCTTC.

The rearrangement joins TRBV5-1 to TRBJ1-1; D gene unclear. V lost 0 bases, J lost 4 bases, and 10 bases lay in between. The CDR3 length is 14 residues. The germline V gene encodes CDR1 SGHRS and CDR2 YFSETQ. In DNA form, the CDR3 reads TGCGCCAGCAGCTTGGCCGGAGGCCTCACTGAAGCTTTCTTT. Translating gives CASSLAGGLTEAFF.

The CDR3 here is CASSLYSFPGVKNTEAFF. CDR3 DNA sequence: TGTGCCAGCAGTTTATATTCTTTCCCGGGGGTAAAGAACACTGAAGCTTTCTTT. The rearrangement joins TRBV28 to TRBJ1-1, with D perhaps TRBD1 (5 bases). The V end was cut by 1 base, the J end by 1 base, with 19 bases between. The CDR3 contains 18 residues. Germline V gives CDR1 MDHEN, CDR2 SYDVKM. The whole variable domain, remainder taken from reference TRBV28 and TRBJ1-1, is DVKVTQSSRYLVKRTGEKVFLECVQDMDHENMFWYRQDPGLGLRLIYFSYDVKMKEKGDIPEGYSVSREKKERFSLILESASTNQTSMYLCASSLYSFPGVKNTEAFFGQGTRLTVV.

CDR3 sequence reads: CASSLGFSTDTQYF. The CDR3 bases are TGTGCCAGTAGTTTAGGGTTTAGCACAGATACGCAGTATTTT. The chain couples TRBV19 to TRBJ2-3; D is undetermined. Trimming shortened V by 5 bases and J by 0 bases, and 9 bases separated the two germline ends. Germline CDR1 LNHDA, CDR2 SQIVND (reference sequence). The CDR3 covers 14 residues.

This chain joins TRBV4-2 and TRBJ1-5, with D perhaps TRBD1 (5 bases). Per germline, CDR1 LGHNA and CDR2 YNFKEQ. Deletions cut 0 bases from V and 5 bases from J, with 17 bases between. The CDR3 spans 17 residues. CDR3 loop: CASSQDLRGGRDQPQHF. CDR3 coding DNA: TGTGCCAGCAGCCAAGATCTGCGGGGGGGAAGGGATCAGCCCCAGCATTTT.

V is TRBV6-1 and J is TRBJ1-5, with 7 bases aligning to TRBD1. The CDR3 extends over 14 amino acids. Germline trimming cut 10 bases from V and 4 bases from J; bases unmatched to any gene: 10. The germline gives CDR1 MNHNS, CDR2 SASEGT. The CDR3 sequence is CAIQTGTENQPQHF. CDR3 sequence (DNA): TGTGCCATCCAAACCGGGACAGAAAATCAGCCCCAGCATTTT.

The chain links TRBV20-1 to TRBJ2-7; no clear D. The V end lost 0 bases, the J end lost 3 bases, and 3 bases lay between the germline ends. This CDR3 region has 11 residues. The germline gives CDR1 DFQATT, CDR2 SNEGSKA (reference sequence). In DNA, the CDR3 is TGCAGTGCTAGAGATCACTACGAGCAGTACTTC. Encoded protein: CSARDHYEQYF.

The V and J genes are TRBV6-5 and TRBJ2-2; no clear D gene. V lost 0 bases to trimming and J lost 4 bases, with 12 bases between them. Germline values: CDR1 MNHEY, CDR2 SVGAGI. This CDR3 has 16 amino acids. In nucleotides, the CDR3 is TGTGCCAGCAGTTACTCGACTTCTCTCCCCACCGGGGAGCTGTTTTTT. As protein: CASSYSTSLPTGELFF.